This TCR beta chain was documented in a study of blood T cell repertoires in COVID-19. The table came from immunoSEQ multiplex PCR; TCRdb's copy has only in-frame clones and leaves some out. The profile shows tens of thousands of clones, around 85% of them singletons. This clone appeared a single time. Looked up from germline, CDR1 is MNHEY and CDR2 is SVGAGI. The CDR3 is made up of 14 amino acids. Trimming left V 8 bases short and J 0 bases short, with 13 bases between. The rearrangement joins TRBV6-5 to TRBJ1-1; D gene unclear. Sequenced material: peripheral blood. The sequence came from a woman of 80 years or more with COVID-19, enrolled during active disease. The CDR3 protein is CASRFYRVNTEAFF. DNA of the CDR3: TGTGCCAGCCGTTTTTACCGAGTGAACACTGAAGCTTTCTTT.